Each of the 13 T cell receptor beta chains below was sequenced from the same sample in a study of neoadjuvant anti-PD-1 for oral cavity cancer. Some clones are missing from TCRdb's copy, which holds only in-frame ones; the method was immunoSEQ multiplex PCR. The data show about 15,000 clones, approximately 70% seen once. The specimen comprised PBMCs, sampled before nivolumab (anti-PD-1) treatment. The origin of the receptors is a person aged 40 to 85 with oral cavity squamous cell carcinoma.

CDR3 sequence: CAISAGDGYTF. The CDR3 DNA follows: TGTGCCATCAGTGCAGGGGATGGCTACACCTTC. The V gene is TRBV10-3, the J gene TRBJ1-2; maybe TRBD1 (6 bases). The CDR3 loop spans 11 amino acids. The germline V gene encodes CDR1 ENHRY and CDR2 SYGVKD. The V end was cut by 4 bases, the J end by 6 bases, with 6 bases between.

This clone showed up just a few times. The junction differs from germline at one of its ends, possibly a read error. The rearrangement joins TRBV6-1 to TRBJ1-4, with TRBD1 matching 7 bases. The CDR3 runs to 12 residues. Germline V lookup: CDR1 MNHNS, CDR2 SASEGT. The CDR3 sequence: CASSEFAMGQTF. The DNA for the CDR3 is TGTGCCAGCAGTGAATTTGCGATGGGACAGACTTTT.

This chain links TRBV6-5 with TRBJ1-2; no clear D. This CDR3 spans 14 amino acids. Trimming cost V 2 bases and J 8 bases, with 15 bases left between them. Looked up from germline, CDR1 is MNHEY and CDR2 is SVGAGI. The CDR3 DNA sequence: TGTGCCAGCAGTTACCTCGCGAAGCCAGCGGGCTACACCTTC. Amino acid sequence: CASSYLAKPAGYTF.

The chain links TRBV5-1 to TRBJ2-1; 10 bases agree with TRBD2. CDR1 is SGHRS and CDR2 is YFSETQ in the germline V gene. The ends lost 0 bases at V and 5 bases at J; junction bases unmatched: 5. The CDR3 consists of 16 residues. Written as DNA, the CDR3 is TGCGCCAGCAGCTTGGCCACTAGCGGGGCCCACAATGAGCAGTTCTTC. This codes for CASSLATSGAHNEQFF.

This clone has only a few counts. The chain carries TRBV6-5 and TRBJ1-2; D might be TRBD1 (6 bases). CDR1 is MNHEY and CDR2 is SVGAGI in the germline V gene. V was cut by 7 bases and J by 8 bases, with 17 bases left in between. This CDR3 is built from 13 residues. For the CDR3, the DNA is TGTGCCAGCAACAACGCGCCAGGGGAAGGCTACACCTTC. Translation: CASNNAPGEGYTF.

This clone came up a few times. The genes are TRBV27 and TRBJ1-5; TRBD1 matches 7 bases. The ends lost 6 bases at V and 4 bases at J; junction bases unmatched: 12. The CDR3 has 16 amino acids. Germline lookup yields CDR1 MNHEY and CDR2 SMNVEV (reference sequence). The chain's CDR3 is CASRLWGDSWNQPQHF. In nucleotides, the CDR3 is TGTGCCAGCAGATTGTGGGGGGACAGCTGGAATCAGCCCCAGCATTTT.

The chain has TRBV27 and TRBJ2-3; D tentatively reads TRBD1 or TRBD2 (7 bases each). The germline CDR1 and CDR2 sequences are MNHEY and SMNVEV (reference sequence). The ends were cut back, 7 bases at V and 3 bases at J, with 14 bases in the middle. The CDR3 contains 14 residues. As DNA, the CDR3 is TGTGCCAGCAACCAGGGGGGGAGAACAGATACGCAGTATTTT. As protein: CASNQGGRTDTQYF.

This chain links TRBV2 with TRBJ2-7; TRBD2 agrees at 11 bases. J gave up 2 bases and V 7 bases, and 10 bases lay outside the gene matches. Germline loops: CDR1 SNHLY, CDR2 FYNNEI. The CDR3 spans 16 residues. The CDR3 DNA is TGTGCCAGCAAACCCACTAGCGGGAGTGGGGCCTACGAGCAGTACTTC. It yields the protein CASKPTSGSGAYEQYF.

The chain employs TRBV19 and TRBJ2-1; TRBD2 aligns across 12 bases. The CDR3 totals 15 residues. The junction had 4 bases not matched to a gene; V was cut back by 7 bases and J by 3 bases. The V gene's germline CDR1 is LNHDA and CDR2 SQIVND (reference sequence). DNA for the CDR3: TGTGCCAGTACCCTGACTAGCGGGAGCTACAATGAGCAGTTCTTC. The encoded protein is CASTLTSGSYNEQFF.

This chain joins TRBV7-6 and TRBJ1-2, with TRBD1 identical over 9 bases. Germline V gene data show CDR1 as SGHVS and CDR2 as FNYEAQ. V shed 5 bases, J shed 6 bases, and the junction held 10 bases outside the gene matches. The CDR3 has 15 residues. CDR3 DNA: TGTGCCAGCAGCCCCGGGACAGGGAGATACGATGGCTACACCTTC. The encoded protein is CASSPGTGRYDGYTF.

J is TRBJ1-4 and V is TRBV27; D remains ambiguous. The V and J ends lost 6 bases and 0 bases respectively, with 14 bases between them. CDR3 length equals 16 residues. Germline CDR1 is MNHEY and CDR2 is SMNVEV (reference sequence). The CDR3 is CASSIQGPATNEKLFF. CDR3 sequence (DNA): TGTGCCAGCAGCATTCAAGGCCCCGCAACTAATGAAAAACTGTTTTTT. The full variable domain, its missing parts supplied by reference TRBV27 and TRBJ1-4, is EAQVTQNPRYLITVTGKKLTVTCSQNMNHEYMSWYRQDPGLGLRQIYYSMNVEVTDKGDVPEGYKVSRKEKRNFPLILESPSPNQTSLYFCASSIQGPATNEKLFFGSGTQLSVL.

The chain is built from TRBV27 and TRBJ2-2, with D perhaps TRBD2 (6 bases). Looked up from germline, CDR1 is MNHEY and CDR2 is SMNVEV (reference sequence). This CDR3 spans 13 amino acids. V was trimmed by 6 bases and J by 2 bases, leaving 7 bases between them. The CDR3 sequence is CASSGTNTGELFF. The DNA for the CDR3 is TGTGCCAGCAGCGGGACTAACACCGGGGAGCTGTTTTTT.

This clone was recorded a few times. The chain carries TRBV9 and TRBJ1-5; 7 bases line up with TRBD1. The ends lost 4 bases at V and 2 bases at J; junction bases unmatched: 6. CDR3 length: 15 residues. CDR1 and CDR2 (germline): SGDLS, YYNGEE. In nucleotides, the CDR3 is TGTGCCAGCAGCTCGACAGGGTTGGGCAATCAGCCCCAGCATTTT. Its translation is CASSSTGLGNQPQHF.